Presented here are 9 T cell receptor beta chains from one specimen sequenced in a study of T cells in Graves' hyperthyroidism and ophthalmopathy (dated by TCRdb to between 2018 and 2021). Library preparation was by multiplex PCR. Instrument on record: Illumina HiSeq 2000. The TCR beta CDR3 regions were amplified from the RNA transcripts. The TCR CDR3 was subjected to a first round of RT-PCR using the HTBI primer set and the Qiagen OneStep RT-PCR kit. TCRdb applied fastp at Q25 and MiXCR to the public reads, then kept only in-frame beta chains. CDR3 protein sequences are deduplicated, and each keeps its most common genes and DNA. The sample yields hundreds of thousands of distinct CDR3 sequences; around 15% were counted once. Roughly an eighth of the sample lies in the top ten. The sequencing sample was made of blood. Every receptor here comes from a man aged 18-30 years with Graves' ophthalmopathy.

This clonotype was observed many times. V is TRBV6-1 and J is TRBJ1-2; D remains ambiguous. Germline V gene sequence: CDR1 MNHNS, CDR2 SASEGT. With 6 bases removed from V and 2 bases from J, the gap between germline ends came to 4 bases. This CDR3 region has 11 residues. CDR3 protein: CASSWNYGYTF. The CDR3 DNA reads as TGTGCCAGCAGCTGGAACTATGGCTACACCTTC.

The table lists this clonotype with a few counts. The chain combines TRBV9 with TRBJ2-1; D call uncertain. Germline V CDR1 and CDR2: SGDLS, YYNGEE. Trimming pared 0 bases from V and 3 bases from J, leaving 4 bases between. The CDR3 contains 13 residues. This CDR3 is CASSVDYYNEQFF. The CDR3 DNA reads as TGTGCCAGCAGCGTAGACTACTACAATGAGCAGTTCTTC. The full variable domain, completed using reference TRBV9 and TRBJ2-1, is DSGVTQTPKHLITATGQRVTLRCSPRSGDLSVYWYQQSLDQGLQFLIQYYNGEERAKGNILERFSAQQFPDLHSELNLSSLELGDSALYFCASSVDYYNEQFFGPGTRLTVL.

This clonotype was recorded many times. The gene calls are TRBV5-1 and TRBJ1-5, with unresolved D. Germline assignment: CDR1 SGHRS and CDR2 YFSETQ. Trimming removed 0 bases from V and 6 bases from J, with 10 bases in between. The CDR3 has 14 residues. The CDR3 coding sequence is TGCGCCAGCAGCTTGGACGGAACGGGTCAGCCCCAGCATTTT. The encoded protein is CASSLDGTGQPQHF.

This clonotype was seen many times. The rearrangement uses TRBV11-1 and TRBJ2-1; D unclear. This CDR3 contains 14 residues. V was shortened by 7 bases and J by 4 bases, with 14 bases between the two germline ends. Germline V lookup: CDR1 SGHAT, CDR2 FQDESV (reference sequence). Here the CDR3 reads CASTVGSEYNEQFF. CDR3 DNA sequence: TGTGCCAGCACGGTGGGCTCCGAGTACAATGAGCAGTTCTTC.

The sample holds many counts of this clonotype. The chain uses TRBV19 and TRBJ2-7; possibly TRBD2 for D (6 bases). CDR1 LNHDA and CDR2 SQIVND come from the germline V gene (reference sequence). This CDR3 has 16 amino acids. V dropped 6 bases and J dropped 2 bases, with 20 bases sitting between them. CDR3 protein: CASRSAYGSSTYEQYF. The CDR3 coding sequence is TGTGCCAGTAGGTCAGCATACGGGAGTTCCACCTACGAGCAGTACTTC.

This clonotype was picked up a small number of times. This rearrangement joins TRBV20-1 to TRBJ1-5, with TRBD1 matching 10 bases. Germline V lookup: CDR1 DFQATT, CDR2 SNEGSKA (reference sequence). Losses at the gene ends were 4 bases for V and 2 bases for J; bases not matched to a gene: 5. The CDR3 loop spans 15 amino acids. The CDR3 nucleotides are TGCAGTGCTAAGACAGGGGGCGCTGGCAATCAGCCCCAGCATTTT. Translated: CSAKTGGAGNQPQHF.

The chain uses TRBV20-1 and TRBJ1-3; 7 bases align to TRBD1. Germline V lookup: CDR1 DFQATT, CDR2 SNEGSKA (reference sequence). Unmatched junction bases numbered 7, after V lost 4 bases and J lost 4 bases. The CDR3 has 14 amino acids. CDR3 nucleotide sequence: TGCAGTGCTAACCGACAGGGCCTCGGAAACACCATATATTTT. Protein sequence: CSANRQGLGNTIYF.

This clonotype was seen many times. This chain connects TRBV6-2 or TRBV6-3 to TRBJ2-3, with 9 bases aligning to TRBD2. The germline V gene encodes CDR1 MNHEY and CDR2 SVGEGT. This CDR3 contains 17 residues. V dropped 0 bases and J dropped 6; count of bases not matched to a gene: 10. In DNA form, the CDR3 reads TGTGCCAGCAGTTACTCGGGTCTAGCGGGAACCAGGGATACGCAGTATTTT. It yields the protein CASSYSGLAGTRDTQYF.

This clonotype was counted ten times or more. V and J are TRBV11-1 and TRBJ1-2; D possibly corresponds to TRBD1 (6 bases). Per the germline V gene, CDR1 is SGHAT and CDR2 is FQDESV (reference sequence). The CDR3 has 14 residues. V was trimmed by 5 bases and J by 4 bases, leaving 14 bases between them. The CDR3 loop reads CASSDRQAGYGYTF. The CDR3 DNA reads TGTGCCAGCAGCGACCGACAGGCTGGCTATGGCTACACCTTC. The whole variable domain, filled in from reference TRBV11-1 and TRBJ1-2, reads EAEVAQSPRYKITEKSQAVAFWCDPISGHATLYWYRQILGQGPELLVQFQDESVVDDSQLPKDRFSAERLKGVDSTLKIQPAELGDSAMYLCASSDRQAGYGYTFGSGTRLTVV.